The clone carrying this TCR beta chain occurred many times. Its matching antigen is unknown. The sample comes from a study of CD8 T cells in ankylosing spondylitis. Study observations and caveats: Matched ankylosing spondylitis synovial fluid reportedly showed significant enrichment of disease-linked clones. Disease-associated clonotypes exhibited CD8+ identity and were relatively infrequent in peripheral blood.

The V gene lost 4 bases and the J gene lost 1 base, with 12 bases spanning the gap. The V gene's germline CDR1 is SGDLS and CDR2 YYNGEE. CDR3 length equals 15 residues. Quantitative 5'-RACE with molecular barcodes generated TCR beta libraries. TCRdb re-called the 5' RACE reads with MiXCR, one entry per CDR3 protein. Of some 130,000 distinct CDR3 sequences in the sample, about 7.3% were seen once. The V call is TRBV9, the J call TRBJ2-1, with D possibly being TRBD1 (6 bases). This clonotype originated in a female donor with ankylosing spondylitis or in good health (not recorded which). The sample taken for sequencing was blood, either unsorted or a sorted T cell fraction (not recorded which). In DNA form, the CDR3 reads TGTGCCAGCAGCTCCACAAGGGGGTCCTACAATGAGCAGTTCTTC. It yields the protein CASSSTRGSYNEQFF.